In its sample, the clone carrying this T cell receptor (beta chain) was seen many times. Unique molecular identifiers featured in how the TCRbeta library was prepared. TCRdb re-called the PCR reads with MiXCR, one entry per CDR3 protein. The sample lists under 300,000 distinct CDR3 sequences; about 8.8% were seen once. This CDR3 is 18 amino acids long. The V and J ends lost 2 bases and 5 bases, in that order; junction bases with no gene match: 14. Looked up from germline, CDR1 is SGHNT and CDR2 is YENEEA. This entry belongs to a study of T-cell reconstitution after alpha-beta-depleted transplantation in children.

This sample comprised PBMCs from the stem cell graft donor, obtained from the stem cell graft. The chain recombines TRBV11-3 with TRBJ2-2, with TRBD2 matching 7 bases. The TCR originated in a human donor who donated a stem cell graft to a child with SCID. CDR3: CASSLSLPAGEKTGELFF. The CDR3 DNA is TGTGCCAGCAGCTTATCACTTCCGGCGGGAGAGAAGACCGGGGAGCTGTTTTTT.